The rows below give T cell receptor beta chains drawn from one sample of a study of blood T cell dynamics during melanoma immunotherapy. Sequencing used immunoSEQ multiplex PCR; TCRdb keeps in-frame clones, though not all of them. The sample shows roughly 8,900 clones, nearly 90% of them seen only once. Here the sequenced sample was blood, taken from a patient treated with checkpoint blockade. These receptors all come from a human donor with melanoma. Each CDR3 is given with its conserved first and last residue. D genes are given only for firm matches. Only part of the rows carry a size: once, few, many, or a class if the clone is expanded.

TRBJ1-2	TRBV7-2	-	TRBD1	TGTGCCAGCAGCTGGGCCACAGGGGGCGGTGGCTACACCTTC	CASSWATGGGGYTF
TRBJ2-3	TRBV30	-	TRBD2	TGTGCCTGGAAAAGAAGGAGGGGACTAGCGGGCTCCGCGGGAGATACGCAGTATTTT	CAWKRRRGLAGSAGDTQYF
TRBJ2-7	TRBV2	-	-	TGTGCCAGCAGCATCACCGGCGAGCAGTACTTC	CASSITGEQYF
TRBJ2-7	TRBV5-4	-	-	TGTGCCAGCAGCTTGGACCGGGACAACTCCTACGAGCAGTACTTC	CASSLDRDNSYEQYF
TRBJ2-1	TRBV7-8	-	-	TGTGCCAGCAGCTTAGTTCTGGCGGGCCCTAATGAGCAGTTCTTC	CASSLVLAGPNEQFF
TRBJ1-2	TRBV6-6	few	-	TGTGCCAGCAGTTACTCGGTATGGGGCTATGGCTACACCTTC	CASSYSVWGYGYTF
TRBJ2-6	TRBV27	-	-	TGTGCCAGCAGTTGGTCGATTTACTCTGGGGCCAACGTCCTGACTTTC	CASSWSIYSGANVLTF
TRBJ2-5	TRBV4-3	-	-	TGCGCCAGCAGCCAAGTCCAGGGGGGAGAGACCCAGTACTTC	CASSQVQGGETQYF
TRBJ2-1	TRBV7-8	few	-	TGTGCCAGCAGCTTATATCCCGCCGGGGACCCTAGGAATGAGCAGTTCTTC	CASSLYPAGDPRNEQFF
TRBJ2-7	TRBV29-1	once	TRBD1	TGCAGCGTGGCGACAGGGCATGCCTACGAGCAGTACTTC	CSVATGHAYEQYF
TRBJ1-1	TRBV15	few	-	TGTGCCACCAGCAGAGGACTGAACGCTGAAGCTTTCTTT	CATSRGLNAEAFF
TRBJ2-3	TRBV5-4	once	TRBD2	TGTGCCAGCAGCCGGACTAGCGGGAGCACAGATACGCAGTATTTT	CASSRTSGSTDTQYF
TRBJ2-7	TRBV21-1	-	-	TGTGCCAGCAGCAAAGGGGGACTAGCGGGATGCTACGAGCAGTACTTC	CASSKGGLAGCYEQYF
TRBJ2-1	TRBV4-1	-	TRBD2	TGCGCCAGCAGCCAACTAGCGGGGGGTGAGCAGTTCTTC	CASSQLAGGEQFF
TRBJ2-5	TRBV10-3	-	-	TGTGCCATCAGTGAGTCGGGCAGGTTAACGGCGGAGACCCAGTACTTC	CAISESGRLTAETQYF